Detailed here is one T cell receptor beta chain. No antigen is known for it. No quality values exist for individual bases; no much larger clone is one base distant. The sample comes from a study of OX40 agonist ivuxolimab in advanced cancers. Describing the broader study: The costimulatory receptor OX40 (CD134) was targeted by ivuxolimab, a fully human IgG2 agonistic monoclonal antibody. Intravenous ivuxolimab was administered to patients every 2 weeks at six dose levels: 0.01, 0.1, 0.3, 1.5, 3 and 10 mg/kg. Of the roughly 54 dose-escalation patients, hepatocellular carcinoma was present in approximately 20, melanoma in roughly 15, renal cell carcinoma in 9 and head and neck cancer in 9. The dose-escalation cohort was roughly 87% male with a mean age of approximately 60 years, ranging from roughly 23 to 80. Patients were allowed to have had prior anti-PD-1, anti-PD-L1 or anti-CTLA-4 therapy, and around 43% of the dose-escalation patients had been treated with checkpoint inhibitors. Partial responses occurred in three dose-escalation patients, of whom one had hepatocellular carcinoma and two had cutaneous melanoma. Peripheral TCRbeta sequencing aimed to test whether ivuxolimab altered TCR sequence diversity and caused clonal T-cell expansion. The monotherapy dose-escalation portion (N of about 50 patients) of the phase I ivuxolimab trial is reported in the paper. Results and caveats for the whole study, not just this receptor: Low levels of normalized T-cell clonal expansion were also seen in some nonresponding patients. Which antigens the clonally expanded peripheral T cells were specific for was not determined. On average, CD8+ T cells showed more expanded clones than CD4+ T cells after ivuxolimab. In the 0.1-3.0 mg/kg groups, partial responders had among the lowest normalized peripheral clonal expansion, particularly in CD8+ T cells. At doses from 0.1 to 3.0 mg/kg, clonal expansion was seen in both CD4+ and CD8+ blood T cells between baseline and week 6.

To sequence the TCRbeta CDR3 region, genomic DNA was isolated from the sorted cells. The immunoSEQ Assay was used for sequencing of TCRbeta CDR3 regions. Drawn from immuneACCESS, this table holds only the in-frame rearrangements with V and J called that TCRdb kept. Clones are partly lost; checked studies trace under half to an unresolved V gene and leave the rest unexplained. The sample data list almost 65,000 clones, and 65% to 90% of these were observed just once. About 0.75% of the sample rests with the top ten. CDR1 and CDR2 were assigned from the germline V gene (reference sequence) as SGHNT and YYREEE. From the cysteine up to the phenylalanine, the CDR3 has a length of 15 residues. Only the CDR3 DNA is retained, 45 bases long and in frame from the first base. V is pared back by 1 base and J by 4 bases, with 11 bases lying between the germline termini. The trial excluded patients who had a history of autoimmune disease or were on systemic immunosuppression. Peripheral blood for TCR sequencing was collected from all dose cohorts at baseline, on cycle 4 day 1, and on cycle 7 day 1. The samples were drawn from a first-in-human, open-label, multicenter phase I dose-escalation trial of ivuxolimab. Adults with locally advanced or metastatic melanoma, renal cell carcinoma, hepatocellular carcinoma or head and neck squamous cell carcinoma were enrolled in the trial. Before TCR sequencing, CD4+ T cells and CD8+ T cells were sorted from peripheral blood as separate populations.

Sequenced here: CD4+ or CD8+ T cells sorted from blood, sampled in a trial of the OX40 agonist ivuxolimab. The sequence was collected from an adult with an advanced solid tumor such as melanoma, head and neck, liver or kidney cancer. The chain was built from TRBV5-4 and TRBJ2-2, with no confident D gene call. The DNA reads TGTGCCAGCAGCTTGAGAGGTCGTATCACCGGGGAGCTGTTTTTT. Its protein is CASSLRGRITGELFF.